This T cell receptor (beta chain) was sequenced in a study of PD-L1 blockade in urothelial cancer. Study summary: Peripheral blood specimens exhibited a median yield of approximately 150,000 T cells. Study-level results: Better survival was predicted when blood TCR clonality before treatment fell below the median.

This CDR3 comprises 15 residues. Trimming cost V 5 bases and J 1 base, with 14 bases left between them. Germline V lookup: CDR1 SGHVS, CDR2 FNYEAQ. Each patient gave between 1 and 8 samples, pretreatment and on-treatment. Concerning this clone: Its specificity is unknown.

Every PCR received spiked-in synthetic TCR analog templates. The method was immunoSEQ multiplex PCR; TCRdb's version includes in-frame clones alone and lacks a portion of them. Here the sample spans approximately 100,000 clones, 90% to 95% being singletons. The chain carries TRBV7-6 and TRBJ1-2; D is unclear. The TCR sequence derives from an elderly woman with urothelial cancer. Source: PBMCs, taken around atezolizumab (anti-PD-L1) treatment. CDR3 bases: TGTGCCAGCAGCAAATCAAGGCTAGTTAACTATGGCTACACCTTC. This codes for CASSKSRLVNYGYTF.